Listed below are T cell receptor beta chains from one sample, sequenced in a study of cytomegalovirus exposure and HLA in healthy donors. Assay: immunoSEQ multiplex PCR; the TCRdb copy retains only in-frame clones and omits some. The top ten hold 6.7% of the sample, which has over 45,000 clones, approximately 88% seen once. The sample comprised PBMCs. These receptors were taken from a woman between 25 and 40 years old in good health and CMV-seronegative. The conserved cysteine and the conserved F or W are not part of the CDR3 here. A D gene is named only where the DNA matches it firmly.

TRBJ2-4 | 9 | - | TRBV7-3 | ASSLGSIQY
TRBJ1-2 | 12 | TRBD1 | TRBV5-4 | ATRTGYTNYGYT
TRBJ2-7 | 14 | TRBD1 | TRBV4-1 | ASSQDRGQGAYEQY
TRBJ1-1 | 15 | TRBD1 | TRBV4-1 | ASSQREGGGLDTEAF
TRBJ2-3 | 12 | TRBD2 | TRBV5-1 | ASSLGGRSDTQY
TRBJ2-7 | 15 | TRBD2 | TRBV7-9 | ASSFLSGRAGDYEQY
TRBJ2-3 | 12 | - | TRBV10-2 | ASKVAHGTDTQY
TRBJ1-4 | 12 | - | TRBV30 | AWSAPGLGNKLF
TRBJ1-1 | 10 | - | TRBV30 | AGITGNTEAF
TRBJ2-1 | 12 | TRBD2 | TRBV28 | ASSASGDGREQF
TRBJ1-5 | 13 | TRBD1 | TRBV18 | ASSPSTGGNQPQH
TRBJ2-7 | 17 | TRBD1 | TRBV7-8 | ASSFPQGAEGGRSYEQY
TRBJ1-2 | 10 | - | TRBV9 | ASSVAGYGYT
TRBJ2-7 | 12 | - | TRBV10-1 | ASSRGQSSYEQY
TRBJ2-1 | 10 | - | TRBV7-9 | ASSDRDNEQF
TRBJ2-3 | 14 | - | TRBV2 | ASSEAGGIGTDTQY
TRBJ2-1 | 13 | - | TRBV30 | AWKSSGTKVNEQF
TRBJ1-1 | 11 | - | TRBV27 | ASSPGMYTEAF
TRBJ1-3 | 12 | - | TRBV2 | ASSSQGSGNTIY
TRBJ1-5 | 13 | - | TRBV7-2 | ASSLALEGGQPQH
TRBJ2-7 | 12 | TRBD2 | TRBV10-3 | AITPGGRGYEQY
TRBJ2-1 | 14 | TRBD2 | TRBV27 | ASSLPGLAGGSEQF
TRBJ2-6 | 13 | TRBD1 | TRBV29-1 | SVRGQGIGANVLT
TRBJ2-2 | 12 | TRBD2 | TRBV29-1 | SVGGTTQTGELF
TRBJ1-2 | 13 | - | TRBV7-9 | ASSLAGRSEGGYT
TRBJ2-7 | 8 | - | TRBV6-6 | ASSRGEQY
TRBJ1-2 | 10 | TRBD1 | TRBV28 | ASRRTGGGYT
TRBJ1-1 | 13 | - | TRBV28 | ASSAPGRGDTEAF
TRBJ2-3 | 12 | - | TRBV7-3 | ASSLATGMNTQY
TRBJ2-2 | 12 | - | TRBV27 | ASSFGRGTGELF
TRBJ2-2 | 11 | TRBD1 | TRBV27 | ASRGQGTGELF
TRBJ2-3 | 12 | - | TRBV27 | ASSLISNTDTQY
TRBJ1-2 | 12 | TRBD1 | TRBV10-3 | AISESGQGTGYT
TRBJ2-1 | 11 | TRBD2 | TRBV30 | AWTSGSYNEQF
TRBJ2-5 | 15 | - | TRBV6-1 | ASSVGMSWGAGETQY
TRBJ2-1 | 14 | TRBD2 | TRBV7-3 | ASSLSPLAGRNEQF
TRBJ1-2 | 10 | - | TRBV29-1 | SVEWPVGGYT
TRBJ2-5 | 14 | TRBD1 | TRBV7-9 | ASIPRDRGLKETQY
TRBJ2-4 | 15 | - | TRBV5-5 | ASSLSSPLRGKNIQY
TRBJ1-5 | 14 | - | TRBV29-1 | SVGEGRGVGNQPQH
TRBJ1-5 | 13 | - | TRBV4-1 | ASSQGSGGGQPQH
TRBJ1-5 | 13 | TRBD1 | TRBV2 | ASRGTGGTNQPQH
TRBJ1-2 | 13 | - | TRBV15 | ATSRGGASTMSYT
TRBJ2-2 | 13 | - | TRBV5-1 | ASSLGRGNTGELF
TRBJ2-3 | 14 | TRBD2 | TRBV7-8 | ASSLSIAGGEDTQY
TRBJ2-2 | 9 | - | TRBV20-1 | SATGAGELF